This entry features one T cell receptor beta chain sequence. The data were obtained in a study of long-term antiretroviral therapy in people with HIV. This CDR3 comprises 14 residues. Germline-derived CDR1 and CDR2 are SGHTA and FQGTGA. V was clipped by 0 bases and J by 7 bases; unmatched bases: 5. Run at survey level, the immunoSEQ assay was version v3.0. The table came from immunoSEQ multiplex PCR; TCRdb's copy has only in-frame clones and leaves some out. The sample contains around 40,000 clones, about 86% of which appear only once. This material consisted of unsorted PBMCs, taken just before starting antiretroviral therapy. The chain couples TRBV7-3 to TRBJ1-1, with 7 bases lining up with TRBD1. The TCR sequence derives from a young woman with HIV. CDR3 protein: CASSLTQDRSEAFF. The CDR3 DNA reads TGTGCCAGCAGCTTAACTCAGGACAGGAGTGAAGCTTTCTTT.